This T cell receptor beta chain was observed in a study of blood T cell repertoires in COVID-19. The overall study: Italy, Spain and the United States were the sources of the convalescent and acute COVID-19 samples. The analysed material was cDNA or gDNA that came from T cells, B-cell-depleted T cells, or PBMCs.

Trimming removed 3 bases from V and 4 bases from J, with 4 bases in between. The CDR3 loop spans 11 amino acids. Germline CDR1 is MDHEN and CDR2 is SYDVKM. About this clone itself: This CDR3 is also generated by other DNA sequences in the sample.

Original processing notes: Reference gene primer amplification in the assay estimated nucleated cell counts. Sequenced by immunoSEQ multiplex PCR; TCRdb stores in-frame clones only, minus some. V and J calls plus clone size are reproduced from that table; the DNA served to infer D and trimming. The data contain around 260,000 clones, roughly four fifths of them seen just once; the ten biggest clones take up over 9%. Sequencing was done on a sample of peripheral blood. This clonotype was obtained from a woman in her 50s who had recovered from COVID-19. J is TRBJ2-7 and V is TRBV28; no reliable D call. CDR3 coding DNA: TGTGCCAGCAGTTTGCGATACGAGCAGTACTTC. Translating it yields CASSLRYEQYF.